This record looks at one T cell receptor (beta chain) sequence and its context. Its antigen target is currently unknown. Base qualities are not at hand, and no much larger clone is one base apart. The trial excluded patients who had a history of autoimmune disease or who were on systemic immunosuppression. In every dose cohort, peripheral blood was drawn for TCR sequencing at baseline, cycle 4 day 1, and cycle 7 day 1. Samples came from an open-label, multicenter, first-in-human phase I dose-escalation trial of ivuxolimab. Adults with locally advanced or metastatic melanoma, renal cell, hepatocellular, or head and neck squamous cell carcinoma were enrolled in the trial. Before TCR sequencing, CD4+ T cells and CD8+ T cells from peripheral blood were sorted into separate populations. This record belongs to a study of OX40 agonist ivuxolimab in advanced cancers. Describing the broader study: Ivuxolimab was a fully human IgG2 agonistic monoclonal antibody targeting the costimulatory receptor OX40 (CD134). Partial responses occurred in three dose-escalation patients: two with cutaneous melanoma and one with hepatocellular carcinoma. The point of sequencing TCRbeta in the periphery was to test whether ivuxolimab changed TCR sequence diversity and drove clonal T-cell expansion. The paper covers the monotherapy dose-escalation part of the phase I ivuxolimab trial, which included N of about 50 patients. Intravenous ivuxolimab was administered to patients every 2 weeks at six dose levels: 0.01, 0.1, 0.3, 1.5, 3 and 10 mg/kg. Of the approximately 54 patients in dose escalation, around 19 had hepatocellular carcinoma, about 15 had melanoma, 9 had renal cell carcinoma and 9 had head and neck cancer. Patients were allowed to have had prior anti-PD-1, anti-PD-L1 or anti-CTLA-4 therapy, and around two fifths of the dose-escalation patients had been treated with checkpoint inhibitors. A male proportion of almost 85% and a mean age of 60 years, ranging from roughly 23 to 79, were recorded for the dose-escalation cohort. What the authors observed across the whole study: In the 0.1-3.0 mg/kg groups, partial responders were among the patients with the lowest normalized peripheral clonal expansion, particularly in CD8+ T cells. Which antigens the clonally expanded peripheral T cells were specific for was not determined. Low levels of normalized T-cell clonal expansion were also seen in some nonresponding patients. At doses of 0.1 to 3.0 mg/kg, clonal expansion of both CD4+ and CD8+ T cells in blood was seen between baseline and week 6. After ivuxolimab, CD8+ T cells had more expanded clones than CD4+ T cells on average.

For sequencing of the TCRbeta CDR3 region, genomic DNA was extracted from the sorted cells. The immunoSEQ Assay was used to sequence the TCRbeta CDR3 regions. Drawn from immuneACCESS, this table holds only the in-frame rearrangements with V and J called that TCRdb kept. Clones are partly lost; checked studies trace under half to an unresolved V gene and leave the rest unexplained. The sample includes about 120,000 clones, with 93% observed a single time. Jointly, the top ten make up approximately 0.15% of the sample. The CDR1 and CDR2 encoded by the germline V gene (reference sequence) are SGHNT and YYREEE. V loses 2 bases at its end and J loses 4 bases; junction bases beyond the gene matches: 7. Spanning cysteine to phenylalanine, the CDR3 consists of 16 amino acids. Kept here is only the CDR3 DNA, which spans 48 bases and is read in frame from base 1.

Recombination linked TRBV5-4 to TRBJ2-2; 8 nucleotides in the junction match TRBD1. This receptor was obtained from an adult with an advanced solid tumor such as melanoma, head and neck, liver or kidney cancer. The sequencing here drew on CD4+ or CD8+ T cells sorted from blood, taken in a trial of the OX40 agonist ivuxolimab. The CDR3 protein: CASSLWTGSITGELFF. The bases are TGTGCCAGCAGCTTATGGACAGGGAGTATCACCGGGGAGCTGTTTTTT.